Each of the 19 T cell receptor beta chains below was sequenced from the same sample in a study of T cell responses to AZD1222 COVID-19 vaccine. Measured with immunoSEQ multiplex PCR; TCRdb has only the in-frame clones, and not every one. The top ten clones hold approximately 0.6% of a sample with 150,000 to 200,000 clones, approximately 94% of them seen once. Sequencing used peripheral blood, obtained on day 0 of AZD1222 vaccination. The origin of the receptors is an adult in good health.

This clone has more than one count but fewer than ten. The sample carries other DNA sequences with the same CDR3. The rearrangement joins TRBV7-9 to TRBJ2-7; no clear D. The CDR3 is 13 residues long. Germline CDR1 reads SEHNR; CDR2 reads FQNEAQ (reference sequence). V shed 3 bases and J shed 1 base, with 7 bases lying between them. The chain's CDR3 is CASSLVHSYEQYF. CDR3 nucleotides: TGTGCCAGCAGCTTGGTGCATTCCTACGAGCAGTACTTC.

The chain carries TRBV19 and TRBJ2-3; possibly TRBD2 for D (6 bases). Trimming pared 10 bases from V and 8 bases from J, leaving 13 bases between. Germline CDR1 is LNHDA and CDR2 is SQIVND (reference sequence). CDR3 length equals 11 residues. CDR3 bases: TGTGCCACCCGGGCCGGGGGTACGCAGTATTTT. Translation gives CATRAGGTQYF.

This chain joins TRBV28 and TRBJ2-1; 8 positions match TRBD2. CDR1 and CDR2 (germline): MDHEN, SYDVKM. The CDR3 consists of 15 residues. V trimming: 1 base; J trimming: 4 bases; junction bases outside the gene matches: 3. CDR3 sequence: CASSLLASGYNEQFF. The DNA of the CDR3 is TGTGCCAGCAGTTTATTGGCTAGCGGGTACAATGAGCAGTTCTTC.

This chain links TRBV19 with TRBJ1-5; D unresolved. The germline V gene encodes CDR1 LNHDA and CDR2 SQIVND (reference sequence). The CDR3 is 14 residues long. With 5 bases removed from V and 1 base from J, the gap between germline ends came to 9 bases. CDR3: CASSAGLSNQPQHF. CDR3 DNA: TGTGCCAGTAGTGCGGGGTTGAGCAATCAGCCCCAGCATTTT.

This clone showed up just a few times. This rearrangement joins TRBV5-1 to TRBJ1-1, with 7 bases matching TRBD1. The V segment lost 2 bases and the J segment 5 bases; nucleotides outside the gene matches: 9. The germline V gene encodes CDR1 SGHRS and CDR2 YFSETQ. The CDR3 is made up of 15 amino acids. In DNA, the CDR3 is TGCGCCAGCAGCTTATCGACAGGGATCCCGACTGAAGCTTTCTTT. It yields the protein CASSLSTGIPTEAFF.

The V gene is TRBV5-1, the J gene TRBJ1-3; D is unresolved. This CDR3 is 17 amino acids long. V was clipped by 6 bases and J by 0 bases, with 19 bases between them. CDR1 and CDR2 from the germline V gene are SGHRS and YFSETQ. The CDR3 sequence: CASTGTTRSLSGNTIYF. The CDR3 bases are TGCGCCAGCACTGGAACCACCCGTTCCCTCTCTGGAAACACCATATATTTT.

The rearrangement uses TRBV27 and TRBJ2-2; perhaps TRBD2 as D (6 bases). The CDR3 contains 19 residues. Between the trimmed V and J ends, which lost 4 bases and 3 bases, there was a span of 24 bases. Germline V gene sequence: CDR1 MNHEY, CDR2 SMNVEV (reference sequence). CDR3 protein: CASSSRDRPRELHTGELFF. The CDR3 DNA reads TGTGCCAGCAGTTCTCGGGACCGCCCGCGGGAATTGCACACCGGGGAGCTGTTTTTT.

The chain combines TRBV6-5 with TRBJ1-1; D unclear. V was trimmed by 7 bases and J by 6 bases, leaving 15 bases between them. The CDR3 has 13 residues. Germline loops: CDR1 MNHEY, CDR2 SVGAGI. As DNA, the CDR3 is TGTGCCAGCATAGGGTCGGGCGGCCCTGAAGCTTTCTTT. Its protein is CASIGSGGPEAFF.

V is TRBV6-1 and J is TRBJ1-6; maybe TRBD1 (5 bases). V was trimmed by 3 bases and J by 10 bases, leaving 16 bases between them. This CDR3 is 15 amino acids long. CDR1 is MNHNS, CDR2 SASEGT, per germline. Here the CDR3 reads CASSEVGGRYSPLHF. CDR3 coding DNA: TGTGCCAGCAGTGAGGTGGGGGGACGGTACTCACCCCTCCACTTT.

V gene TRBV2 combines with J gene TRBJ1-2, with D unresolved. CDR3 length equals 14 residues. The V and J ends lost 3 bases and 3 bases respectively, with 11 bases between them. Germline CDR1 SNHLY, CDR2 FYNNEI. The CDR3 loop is CASSDPNSHYGYTF. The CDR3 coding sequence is TGTGCCAGCAGTGACCCAAACAGTCACTATGGCTACACCTTC.

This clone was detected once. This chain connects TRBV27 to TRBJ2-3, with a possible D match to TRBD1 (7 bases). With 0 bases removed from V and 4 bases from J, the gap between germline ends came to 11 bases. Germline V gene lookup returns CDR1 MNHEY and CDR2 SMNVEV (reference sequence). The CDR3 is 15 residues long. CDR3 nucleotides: TGTGCCAGCAGTTTATCGCTCAGGGGGGCAGATACGCAGTATTTT. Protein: CASSLSLRGADTQYF.

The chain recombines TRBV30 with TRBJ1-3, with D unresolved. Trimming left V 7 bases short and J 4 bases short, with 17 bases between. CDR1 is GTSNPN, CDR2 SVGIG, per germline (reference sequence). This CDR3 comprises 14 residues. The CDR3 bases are TGTGCCTATGGGTCCGGGGTTGCCGGAAACACCATATATTTT. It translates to CAYGSGVAGNTIYF.

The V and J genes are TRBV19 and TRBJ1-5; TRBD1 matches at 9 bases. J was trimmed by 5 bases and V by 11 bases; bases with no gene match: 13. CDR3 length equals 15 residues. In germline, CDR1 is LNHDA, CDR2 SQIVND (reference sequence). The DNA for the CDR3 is TGTGCCGTACAGTCGGGGACAGGGTTTTATCAGCCCCAGCATTTT. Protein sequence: CAVQSGTGFYQPQHF.

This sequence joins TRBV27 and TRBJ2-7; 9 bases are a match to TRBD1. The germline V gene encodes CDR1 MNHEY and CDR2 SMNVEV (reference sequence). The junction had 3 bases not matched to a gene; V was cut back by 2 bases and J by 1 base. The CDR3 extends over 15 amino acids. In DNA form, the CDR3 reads TGTGCCAGCAGTTTAGGAGGGACAGGGTCCTACGAGCAGTACTTC. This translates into CASSLGGTGSYEQYF.

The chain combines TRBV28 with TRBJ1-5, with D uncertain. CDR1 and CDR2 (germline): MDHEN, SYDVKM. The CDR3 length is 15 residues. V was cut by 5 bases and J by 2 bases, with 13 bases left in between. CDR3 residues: CASSPQGKGNQPQHF. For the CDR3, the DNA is TGTGCCAGCAGTCCCCAAGGGAAGGGCAATCAGCCCCAGCATTTT.

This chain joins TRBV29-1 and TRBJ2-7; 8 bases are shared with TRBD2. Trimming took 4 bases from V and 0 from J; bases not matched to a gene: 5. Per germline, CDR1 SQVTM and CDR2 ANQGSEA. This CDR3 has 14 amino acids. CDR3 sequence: CSVGRSGSSYEQYF. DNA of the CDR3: TGCAGCGTTGGAAGGAGCGGGAGCTCCTACGAGCAGTACTTC.

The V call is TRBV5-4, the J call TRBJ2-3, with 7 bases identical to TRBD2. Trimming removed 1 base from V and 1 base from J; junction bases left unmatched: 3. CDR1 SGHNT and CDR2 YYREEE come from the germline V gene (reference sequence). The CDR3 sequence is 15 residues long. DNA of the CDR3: TGTGCCAGCAGCTTGTATACTAGCGGCACAGATACGCAGTATTTT. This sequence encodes CASSLYTSGTDTQYF.

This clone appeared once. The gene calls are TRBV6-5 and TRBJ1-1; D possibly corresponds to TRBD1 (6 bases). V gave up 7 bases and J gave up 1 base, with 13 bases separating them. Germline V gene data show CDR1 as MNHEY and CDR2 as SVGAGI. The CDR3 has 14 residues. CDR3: CASKFGQTNTEAFF. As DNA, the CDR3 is TGTGCCAGCAAGTTCGGACAGACGAACACTGAAGCTTTCTTT.

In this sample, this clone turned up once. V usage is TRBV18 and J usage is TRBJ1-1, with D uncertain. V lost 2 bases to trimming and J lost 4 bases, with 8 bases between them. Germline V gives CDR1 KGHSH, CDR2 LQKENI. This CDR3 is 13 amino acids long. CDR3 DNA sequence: TGTGCCAGCTCACCAAAAGAAGCCACTGAAGCTTTCTTT. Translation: CASSPKEATEAFF.